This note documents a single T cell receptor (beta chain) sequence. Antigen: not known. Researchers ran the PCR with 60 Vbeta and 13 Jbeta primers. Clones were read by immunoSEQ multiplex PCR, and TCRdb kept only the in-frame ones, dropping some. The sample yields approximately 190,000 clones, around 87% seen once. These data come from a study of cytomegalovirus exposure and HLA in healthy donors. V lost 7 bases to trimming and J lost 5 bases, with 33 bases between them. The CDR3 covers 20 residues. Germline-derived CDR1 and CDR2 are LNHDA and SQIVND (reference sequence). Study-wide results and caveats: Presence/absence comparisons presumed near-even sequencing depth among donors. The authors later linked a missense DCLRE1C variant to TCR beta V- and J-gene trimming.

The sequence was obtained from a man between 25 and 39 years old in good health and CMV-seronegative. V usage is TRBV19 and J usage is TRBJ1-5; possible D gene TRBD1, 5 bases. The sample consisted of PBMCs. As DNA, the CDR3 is TGTGCCAGTACCCCCAGTTTTGGGAGGGACCCCAAACTAGGGTATCAGCCCCAGCATTTT. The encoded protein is CASTPSFGRDPKLGYQPQHF.